This T cell receptor (beta chain) was sequenced during a study of blood T cells in healthy people across ages. Findings and caveats of the study: Diversity estimated from one million T cells was considered an underestimate.

With V trimmed by 3 bases and J by 5 bases, 5 bases remained unmatched. The CDR3 extends over 15 amino acids. Germline CDR1 is LGHNA and CDR2 is YNFKEQ. The use of a sample-barcoded 5' primer and a J-beta primer mix characterized a second PCR of roughly 7 to 11 cycles. MiXCR, run by TCRdb on the 5' RACE reads, gives a single entry per CDR3 protein. The sample holds fewer than 600,000 distinct CDR3 sequences, about 25% seen once. Each of the donors had about 9.9 milliliters of peripheral blood drawn into EDTA-treated Vacutainer tubes. Note on this clonotype: The antigen remains unidentified.

The same specimen was also included in a second study, on T cells of mothers and their children. This second study notes: A few healthy Caucasian mothers gave samples, and so did their six children.

The sequence came from a boy aged 2-9 years in good health. The chain uses TRBV4-2 and TRBJ2-4; 9 nucleotides match TRBD1. Material for sequencing was blood. CDR3 amino acids: CASSHGGQGENIQYF. The CDR3 DNA reads TGTGCCAGCAGCCACGGGGGACAGGGAGAAAACATTCAGTACTTC.